This T cell receptor beta chain was documented in a study of OX40 agonist ivuxolimab in advanced cancers. Overall study context: Antecedent anti-PD-1, anti-PD-L1 or anti-CTLA-4 therapy was permissible, with roughly 36% having received some. Three patients had partial responses: one hepatocellular carcinoma, two cutaneous melanoma.

Clones were sequenced by immunoSEQ multiplex PCR, and TCRdb holds only the in-frame ones, with some missing. There are roughly 67,000 clones in the sample; around 90% occur only once, and approximately 4.7% lies in the top ten. If patients had autoimmune disease history or systemic immunosuppression, they were excluded. Blood samples were obtained at baseline, cycle 4 day 1, and cycle 7 day 1. Germline values: CDR1 SGDLS, CDR2 YYNGEE. V lost 0 bases, J lost 1 base, and 16 bases lay in between. This CDR3 has 17 amino acids. The source material was CD4+ or CD8+ T cells sorted from blood, sampled in a trial of the OX40 agonist ivuxolimab. The chain combines TRBV9 with TRBJ2-5, with D perhaps TRBD2 (5 bases). This clonotype was obtained from an adult with an advanced solid tumor such as melanoma, head and neck, liver or kidney cancer. CDR3 residues: CASSVAFTAAGQETQYF. As DNA, the CDR3 is TGTGCCAGCAGCGTAGCTTTCACAGCGGCGGGCCAAGAGACCCAGTACTTC.